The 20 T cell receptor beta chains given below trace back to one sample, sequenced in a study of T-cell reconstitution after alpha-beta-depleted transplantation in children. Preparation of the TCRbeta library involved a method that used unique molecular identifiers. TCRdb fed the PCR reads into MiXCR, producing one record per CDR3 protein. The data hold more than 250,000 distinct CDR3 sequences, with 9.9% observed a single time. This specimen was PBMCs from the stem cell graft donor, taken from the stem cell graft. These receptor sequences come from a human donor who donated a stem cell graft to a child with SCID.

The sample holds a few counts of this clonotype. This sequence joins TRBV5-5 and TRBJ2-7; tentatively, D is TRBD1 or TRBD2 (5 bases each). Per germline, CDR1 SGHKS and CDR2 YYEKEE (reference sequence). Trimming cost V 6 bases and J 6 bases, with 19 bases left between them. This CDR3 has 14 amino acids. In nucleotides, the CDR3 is TGTGCCAGCAACCGCTTGGGGGAGCTTGGCGAGCAGTACTTC. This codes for CASNRLGELGEQYF.

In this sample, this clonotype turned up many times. Written as DNA, the CDR3 is TGTGCCAGCAGCCCCTCATTGTCCGGTGTTGAAAAACTGTTTTTT. Translation gives CASSPSLSGVEKLFF. V and J are TRBV9 and TRBJ1-4, with D unclear. Trimming removed 4 bases at V and 7 bases at J, with 17 bases between. The CDR3 has 15 residues. Germline CDR1 is SGDLS and CDR2 is YYNGEE.

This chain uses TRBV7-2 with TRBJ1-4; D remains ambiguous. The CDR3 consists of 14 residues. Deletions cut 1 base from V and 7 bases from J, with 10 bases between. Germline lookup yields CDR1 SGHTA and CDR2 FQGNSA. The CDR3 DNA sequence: TGTGCCAGCAGCTTAGTCCTGGGGATTGAAAAACTGTTTTTT. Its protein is CASSLVLGIEKLFF. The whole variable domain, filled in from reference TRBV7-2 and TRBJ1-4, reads GAGVSQSPSNKVTEKGKDVELRCDPISGHTALYWYRQSLGQGLEFLIYFQGNSAPDKSGLPSDRFSAERTGGSVSTLTIQRTQQEDSAVYLCASSLVLGIEKLFFGSGTQLSVL.

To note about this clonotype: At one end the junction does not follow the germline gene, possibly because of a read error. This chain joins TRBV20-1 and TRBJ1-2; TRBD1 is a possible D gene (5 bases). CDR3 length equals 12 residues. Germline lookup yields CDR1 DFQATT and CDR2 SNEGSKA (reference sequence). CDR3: CSARSPDTSLPF. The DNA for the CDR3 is TGCAGTGCTAGAAGCCCGGACACCAGTCTACCCTTC.

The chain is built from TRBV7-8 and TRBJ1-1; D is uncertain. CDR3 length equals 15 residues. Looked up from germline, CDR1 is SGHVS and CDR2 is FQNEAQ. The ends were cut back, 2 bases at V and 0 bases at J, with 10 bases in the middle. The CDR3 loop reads CASSLIGPMNTEAFF. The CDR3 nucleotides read TGTGCCAGCAGCTTAATCGGTCCCATGAACACTGAAGCTTTCTTT.

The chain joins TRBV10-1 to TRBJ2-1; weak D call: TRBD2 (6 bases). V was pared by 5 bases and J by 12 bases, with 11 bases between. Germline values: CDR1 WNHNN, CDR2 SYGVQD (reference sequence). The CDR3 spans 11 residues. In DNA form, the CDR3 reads TGCGCCAGCAGTACCGCGGGGATGCAGTTCTTC. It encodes CASSTAGMQFF.

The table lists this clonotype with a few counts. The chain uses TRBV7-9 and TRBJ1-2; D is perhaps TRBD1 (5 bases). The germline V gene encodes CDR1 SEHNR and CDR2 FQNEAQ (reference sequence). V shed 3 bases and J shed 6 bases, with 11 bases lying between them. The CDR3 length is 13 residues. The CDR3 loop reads CASSFTQGDGYTF. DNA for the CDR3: TGTGCCAGCAGCTTCACGCAGGGAGATGGCTACACCTTC. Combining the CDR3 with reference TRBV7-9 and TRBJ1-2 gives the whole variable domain DTGVSQNPRHKITKRGQNVTFRCDPISEHNRLYWYRQTLGQGPEFLTYFQNEAQLEKSRLLSDRFSAERPKGSFSTLEIQRTEQGDSAMYLCASSFTQGDGYTFGSGTRLTVV.

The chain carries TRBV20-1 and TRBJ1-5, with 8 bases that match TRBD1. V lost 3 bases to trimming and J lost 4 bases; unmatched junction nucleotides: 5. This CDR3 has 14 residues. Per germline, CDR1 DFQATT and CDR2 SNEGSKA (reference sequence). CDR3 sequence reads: CSASSDRVNQPQHF. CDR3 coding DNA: TGCAGTGCTAGCTCGGACAGGGTAAATCAGCCCCAGCATTTT.

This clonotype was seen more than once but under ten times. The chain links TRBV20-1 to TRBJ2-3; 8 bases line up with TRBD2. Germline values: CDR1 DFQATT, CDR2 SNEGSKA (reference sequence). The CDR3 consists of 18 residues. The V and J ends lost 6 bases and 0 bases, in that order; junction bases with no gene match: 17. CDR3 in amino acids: CSASPGRGDPTSTDTQYF. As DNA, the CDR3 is TGCAGTGCCTCCCCAGGGCGGGGGGACCCTACTAGCACAGATACGCAGTATTTT.

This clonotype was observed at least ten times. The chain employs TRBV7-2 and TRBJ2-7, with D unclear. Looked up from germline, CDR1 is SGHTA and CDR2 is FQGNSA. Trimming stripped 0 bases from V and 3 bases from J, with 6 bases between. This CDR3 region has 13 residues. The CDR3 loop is CASSLALGYEQYF. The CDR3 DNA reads TGTGCCAGCAGCTTAGCGTTGGGCTACGAGCAGTACTTC.

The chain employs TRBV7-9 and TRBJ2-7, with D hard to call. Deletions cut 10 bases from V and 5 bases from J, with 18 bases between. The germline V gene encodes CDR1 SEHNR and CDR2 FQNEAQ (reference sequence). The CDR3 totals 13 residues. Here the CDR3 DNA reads TGTGCCACCATGAGGACCAGCCTTGACGAGCAGTACTTC. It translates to CATMRTSLDEQYF.

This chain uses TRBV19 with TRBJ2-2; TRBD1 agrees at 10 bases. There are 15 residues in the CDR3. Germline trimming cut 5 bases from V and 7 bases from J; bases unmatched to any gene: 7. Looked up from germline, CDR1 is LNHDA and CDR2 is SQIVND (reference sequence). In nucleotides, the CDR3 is TGTGCCAGTAGTTCGACAGGGGGCTCGGTCGGGGAGCTGTTTTTT. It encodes CASSSTGGSVGELFF. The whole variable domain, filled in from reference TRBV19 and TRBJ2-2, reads DGGITQSPKYLFRKEGQNVTLSCEQNLNHDAMYWYRQDPGQGLRLIYYSQIVNDFQKGDIAEGYSVSREKKESFPLTVTSAQKNPTAFYLCASSSTGGSVGELFFGEGSRLTVL.

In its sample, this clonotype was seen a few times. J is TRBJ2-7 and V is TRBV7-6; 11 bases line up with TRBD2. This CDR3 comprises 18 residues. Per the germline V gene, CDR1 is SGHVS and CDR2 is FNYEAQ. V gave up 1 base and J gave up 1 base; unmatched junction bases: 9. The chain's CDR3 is CASSLEIPGLAVSYEQYF. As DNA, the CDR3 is TGTGCCAGCAGCTTAGAAATCCCGGGACTAGCGGTTTCCTACGAGCAGTACTTC.

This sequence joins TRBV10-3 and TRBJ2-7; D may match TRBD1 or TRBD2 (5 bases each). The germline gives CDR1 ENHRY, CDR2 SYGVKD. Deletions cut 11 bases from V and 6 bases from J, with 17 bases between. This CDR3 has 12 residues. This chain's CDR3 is CAGAWDPIEQYF. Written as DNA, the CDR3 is TGTGCCGGGGCTTGGGACCCTATCGAGCAGTACTTC.

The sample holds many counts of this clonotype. The chain's CDR3 is CASGYSSYNEQFF. Written as DNA, the CDR3 is TGTGCCAGCGGATATAGCTCCTACAATGAGCAGTTCTTC. This sequence joins TRBV27 and TRBJ2-1; D gene ambiguous. Germline CDR1 is MNHEY and CDR2 is SMNVEV (reference sequence). This CDR3 contains 13 residues. Trimming removed 8 bases from V and 0 bases from J, with 8 bases in between.

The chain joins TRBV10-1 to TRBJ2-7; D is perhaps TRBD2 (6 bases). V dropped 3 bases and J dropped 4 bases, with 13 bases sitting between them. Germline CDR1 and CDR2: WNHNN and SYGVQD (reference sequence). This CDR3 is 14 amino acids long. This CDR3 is CASSESGVGYEQYF. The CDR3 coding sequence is TGCGCCAGCAGTGAATCGGGGGTCGGATACGAGCAGTACTTC.

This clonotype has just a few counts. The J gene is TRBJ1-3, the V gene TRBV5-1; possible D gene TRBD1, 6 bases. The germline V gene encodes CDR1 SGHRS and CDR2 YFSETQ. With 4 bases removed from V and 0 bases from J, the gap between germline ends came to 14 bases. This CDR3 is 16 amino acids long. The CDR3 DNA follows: TGCGCCAGCAGCACCCAACAGGGTCTCTCTGGAAACACCATATATTTT. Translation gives CASSTQQGLSGNTIYF.

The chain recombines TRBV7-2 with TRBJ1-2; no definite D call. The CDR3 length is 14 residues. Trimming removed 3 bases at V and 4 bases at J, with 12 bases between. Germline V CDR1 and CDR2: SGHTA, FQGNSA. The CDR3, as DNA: TGTGCCAGCAGCTTTTCTCAGACGGGCTATGGCTACACCTTC. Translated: CASSFSQTGYGYTF.

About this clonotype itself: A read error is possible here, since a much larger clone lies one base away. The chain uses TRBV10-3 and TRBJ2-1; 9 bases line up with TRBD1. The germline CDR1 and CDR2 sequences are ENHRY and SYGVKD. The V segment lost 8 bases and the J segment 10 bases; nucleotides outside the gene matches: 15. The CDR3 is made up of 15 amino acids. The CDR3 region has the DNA TGTGCCATCTCAGCTGCGGGACAGGGAAAGCGGGAGCAGTTCTTC. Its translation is CAISAAGQGKREQFF.

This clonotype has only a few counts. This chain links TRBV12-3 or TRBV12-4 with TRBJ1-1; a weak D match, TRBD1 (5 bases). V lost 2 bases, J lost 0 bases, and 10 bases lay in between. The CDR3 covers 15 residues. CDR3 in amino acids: CASSLRGAVNTEAFF. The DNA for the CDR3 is TGTGCCAGCAGTTTAAGAGGGGCGGTGAACACTGAAGCTTTCTTT.